The 21 T cell receptor beta chains below were found in one sample sequenced in a study of identical twins' blood T cells. TCRdb recomputed calls from the 5' RACE reads with MiXCR, one row per CDR3 protein. The data contain fewer than 450,000 distinct CDR3 sequences, 28% of them singletons. Sequencing was carried out using PBMCs. Every receptor here comes from a woman aged 18-49 years in good health.

At least ten counts were recorded for this clonotype. This chain uses TRBV29-1 with TRBJ1-2; TRBD1 might be the D (5 bases). The germline CDR1 and CDR2 sequences are SQVTM and ANQGSEA. V lost 6 bases, J lost 4 bases, and 15 bases lay in between. The CDR3 is 13 amino acids. The CDR3 bases are TGCAGCGTCCCTAAGGAGGGGCTCTATGGCTACACCTTC. Translating it yields CSVPKEGLYGYTF. Full variable domain (remainder filled in from reference TRBV29-1 and TRBJ1-2): SAVISQKPSRDICQRGTSLTIQCQVDSQVTMMFWYRQQPGQSLTLIATANQGSEATYESGFVIDKFPISRPNLTFSTLTVSNMSPEDSSIYLCSVPKEGLYGYTFGSGTRLTVV.

In its sample, this clonotype was seen a few times. Germline and junction disagree at one end, which may indicate a read error. V and J are TRBV5-8 and TRBJ1-2, with 9 positions matching TRBD1. Looked up from germline, CDR1 is SGHTS and CDR2 is YDEGEE. The CDR3 consists of 14 residues. The CDR3 loop is CASSFRDREDGCTF. The DNA for the CDR3 is TGTGCCAGCAGCTTTCGGGACAGGGAAGATGGCTGCACCTTC.

This clonotype has ten or more counts. As DNA, the CDR3 is TGTGCCAGCAGCTTAGGTTCCGGCTACGAGCAGTACTTC. It translates to CASSLGSGYEQYF. The gene calls are TRBV7-2 and TRBJ2-7, with D unresolved. Germline V lookup: CDR1 SGHTA, CDR2 FQGNSA. The CDR3 consists of 13 residues. V gave up 1 base and J gave up 3 bases, with 7 bases separating them.

This chain links TRBV20-1 with TRBJ1-5; 7 bases map to TRBD1. CDR3 length: 15 amino acids. After removal of 6 bases from V and 4 bases from J, the junction contained 12 bases not matched to a gene. Germline CDR1 DFQATT, CDR2 SNEGSKA (reference sequence). CDR3 region: CSAAAGGGQNQPQHF. The CDR3, as DNA: TGCAGTGCCGCCGCTGGCGGGGGACAGAATCAGCCCCAGCATTTT.

This clonotype was counted ten times or more. One end of the junction does not line up with germline, which may come from a read error. The chain links TRBV6-2 or TRBV6-3 to TRBJ1-1, with a tentative D call TRBD1 (6 bases). CDR3 size: 12 residues. Per the germline V gene, CDR1 is MNHEY and CDR2 is SVGEGT. The CDR3 reads CASSYRDTEAFF. CDR3 bases: TGCGCCAGCAGCTACAGGGACACTGAAGCTTTCTTT.

This clonotype turned up a few times. This chain joins TRBV3-1 and TRBJ2-3, with unresolved D. Trimming took off 1 base at V and 1 base at J, with 9 bases between the two ends. The CDR3 extends over 15 amino acids. Germline CDR1 LGHDT, CDR2 YNNKEL (reference sequence). The CDR3 sequence is CASSQVGRGTDTQYF. Written as DNA, the CDR3 is TGTGCCAGCAGCCAAGTAGGACGAGGCACAGATACGCAGTATTTT.

This clonotype was counted many times. This chain uses TRBV11-2 with TRBJ1-3; D perhaps matches TRBD1 (6 bases). The V end was cut by 5 bases, the J end by 7 bases, with 24 bases between. CDR1 is SGHAT and CDR2 is FQNNGV in the germline V gene. The CDR3 has 17 amino acids. CDR3 residues: CASSRRLQGTGWNTIYF. The CDR3 DNA reads TGTGCCAGCAGCCGTAGACTACAGGGCACAGGGTGGAACACCATATATTTT.

This clonotype was detected only a few times. The chain links TRBV18 to TRBJ1-5; D not certain. V shed 5 bases and J shed 6 bases, with 11 bases lying between them. The germline V gene encodes CDR1 KGHSH and CDR2 LQKENI. The CDR3 covers 13 residues. In nucleotides, the CDR3 is TGTGCCAGCTCATACCTGGGGAGTCAGCCCCAGCATTTT. Translating gives CASSYLGSQPQHF.

This clonotype was detected a few times. This rearrangement joins TRBV18 to TRBJ2-1; D may be TRBD1 (5 bases). The CDR3 spans 15 residues. V gave up 3 bases and J gave up 7 bases, with 16 bases separating them. CDR1 and CDR2 (germline): KGHSH, LQKENI. The DNA of the CDR3 is TGTGCCAGCTCACCGAGTAGGCAGGGTGTGAATGAGCAGTTCTTC. Translated, it gives CASSPSRQGVNEQFF.

This clonotype has only a few counts. The genes are TRBV5-1 and TRBJ2-3; 10 nucleotides line up with TRBD2. The CDR3 loop spans 13 amino acids. Looked up from germline, CDR1 is SGHRS and CDR2 is YFSETQ. Trimming cost V 6 bases and J 3 bases; bases outside gene matches: 1. The CDR3 region has the DNA TGCGCCAGCAAGCGGGAGGGAACAGATACGCAGTATTTT. Residues: CASKREGTDTQYF. The full variable domain, rest sourced from reference TRBV5-1 and TRBJ2-3, is KAGVTQTPRYLIKTRGQQVTLSCSPISGHRSVSWYQQTPGQGLQFLFEYFSETQRNKGNFPGRFSGRQFSNSRSEMNVSTLELGDSALYLCASKREGTDTQYFGPGTRLTVL.

V is TRBV5-5 and J is TRBJ1-6; TRBD1 might be the D (6 bases). From germline, CDR1 is SGHKS and CDR2 YYEKEE (reference sequence). The CDR3 totals 15 residues. Trimming left V 2 bases short and J 7 bases short, with 13 bases between. This CDR3 reads CASSFLAGANSPLHF. The CDR3, as DNA: TGTGCCAGCAGCTTCCTGGCAGGGGCGAATTCACCCCTCCACTTT.

V usage is TRBV18 and J usage is TRBJ1-5, with D possibly being TRBD1 (6 bases). The CDR3 loop spans 14 amino acids. Germline V gives CDR1 KGHSH, CDR2 LQKENI. V lost 8 bases, J lost 4 bases, and 15 bases lay in between. CDR3 coding DNA: TGTGCCAGCACAACAGGGTCGCGGAATCAGCCCCAGCATTTT. This sequence encodes CASTTGSRNQPQHF.

This clonotype was recorded a few times. The chain links TRBV2 to TRBJ1-2; D is ambiguous. Germline-derived CDR1 and CDR2 are SNHLY and FYNNEI. V dropped 7 bases and J dropped 5 bases, with 17 bases sitting between them. The CDR3 consists of 14 residues. The CDR3 loop is CASMKSAGGYGYTF. CDR3 sequence (DNA): TGTGCCAGCATGAAGTCGGCAGGCGGATATGGCTACACCTTC.

This clonotype has a count of ten or more. The chain links TRBV7-2 to TRBJ2-7; D is perhaps TRBD2 (5 bases). V shed 5 bases and J shed 5 bases, with 13 bases lying between them. The CDR3 extends over 13 amino acids. Germline CDR1 is SGHTA and CDR2 is FQGNSA. CDR3 sequence reads: CASSMGVINEQYF. The DNA for the CDR3 is TGTGCCAGCAGCATGGGAGTTATAAACGAGCAGTACTTC.

The chain employs TRBV29-1 and TRBJ1-3; D is perhaps TRBD1 (5 bases). The CDR3 is made up of 11 amino acids. Per the germline V gene, CDR1 is SQVTM and CDR2 is ANQGSEA. V was pared by 6 bases and J by 4 bases, with 7 bases between. The CDR3 nucleotides read TGCAGCGTAGCAGGGGGAAACACCATATATTTT. It translates to CSVAGGNTIYF.

The rearrangement joins TRBV27 to TRBJ2-6, with unresolved D. CDR3 length: 15 amino acids. V was cut by 2 bases and J by 4 bases, with 9 bases left in between. CDR1 is MNHEY, CDR2 SMNVEV, per germline (reference sequence). The CDR3 DNA reads TGTGCCAGCAGTTTAGACCCTAGGGGGGCCAACGTCCTGACTTTC. Amino acid sequence: CASSLDPRGANVLTF. Full variable domain (rest looked up from reference TRBV27 and TRBJ2-6): EAQVTQNPRYLITVTGKKLTVTCSQNMNHEYMSWYRQDPGLGLRQIYYSMNVEVTDKGDVPEGYKVSRKEKRNFPLILESPSPNQTSLYFCASSLDPRGANVLTFGAGSRLTVL.

Here the CDR3 DNA reads TGTGCCAGCAGTTTACCGGATAGGGACACCCTCCACTTT. This encodes CASSLPDRDTLHF. This chain uses TRBV5-4 with TRBJ1-6, with D maybe TRBD1 (6 bases). The CDR3 has 13 residues. V shed 5 bases and J shed 14 bases, with 17 bases lying between them. Germline CDR1 reads SGHNT; CDR2 reads YYREEE (reference sequence). Full variable domain (outside the CDR3, taken from reference TRBV5-4 and TRBJ1-6): ETGVTQSPTHLIKTRGQQVTLRCSSQSGHNTVSWYQQALGQGPQFIFQYYREEENGRGNFPPRFSGLQFPNYSSELNVNALELDDSALYLCASSLPDRDTLHFGNGTRLTVT.

The rearrangement uses TRBV11-2 and TRBJ2-5, with TRBD2 matching over 8 bases. The germline V gene encodes CDR1 SGHAT and CDR2 FQNNGV. The CDR3 is made up of 13 amino acids. Trimming took 0 bases from V and 7 from J; bases not matched to a gene: 1. The CDR3: CASSLEAGATQYF. CDR3 coding DNA: TGTGCCAGCAGCTTAGAAGCGGGAGCGACCCAGTACTTC.

This clonotype occurred once. The chain joins TRBV20-1 to TRBJ1-5; D remains ambiguous. This CDR3 comprises 15 residues. Trimming cost V 7 bases and J 2 bases, with 18 bases left between them. Germline V CDR1 and CDR2: DFQATT, SNEGSKA (reference sequence). The CDR3 coding sequence is TGCAGTGGAATACCGCAGAGGCATGGCAATCAGCCCCAGCATTTT. This codes for CSGIPQRHGNQPQHF.

This clonotype was seen repeatedly, ten times or more. The DNA for the CDR3 is TGTGCCATCAGTGTCGTTGGGACAGATTACGAGCAGTACTTC. It translates to CAISVVGTDYEQYF. The chain employs TRBV10-3 and TRBJ2-7, with 7 bases fitting TRBD1. CDR1 ENHRY and CDR2 SYGVKD come from the germline V gene. The CDR3 is made up of 14 amino acids. V trimming: 4 bases; J trimming: 4 bases; junction bases outside the gene matches: 7.

The V gene is TRBV11-2, the J gene TRBJ1-2; 9 bases line up with TRBD1. The V segment lost 5 bases and the J segment 4 bases; nucleotides outside the gene matches: 8. The CDR3 length is 15 residues. Per germline, CDR1 SGHAT and CDR2 FQNNGV. CDR3 DNA: TGTGCCAGCAGCGCACAGGGGGCGAACGGCTATGGCTACACCTTC. Translated: CASSAQGANGYGYTF.